The clone carrying this T cell receptor beta chain appeared a few times. TCRdb reanalysed the reads using MiXCR and keeps one entry per CDR3 protein. The data contain about 320,000 distinct CDR3 sequences, over 7.5% of them seen just once; the ten biggest clones take up 3.5% to 4.5%. The data derive from a study of T cell repertoires in cytomegalovirus infection. The trim removed 3 bases at V and 3 bases at J, leaving 4 bases unmatched. Germline values: CDR1 SGDLS, CDR2 YYNGEE. This CDR3 has 15 residues. Sample: PBMCs. J is TRBJ1-1 and V is TRBV9, with TRBD1 matching 11 bases. The sequence came from a human donor in good health (CMV status not recorded). Some clones in this sample may be carry-over from other donors' samples. CDR3 region: CASSAGQGAHTEAFF. The CDR3 DNA reads TGTGCCAGCAGCGCCGGACAGGGGGCCCACACTGAAGCTTTCTTT.